Presented here are 25 T cell receptor beta chains from one specimen sequenced in a study of T cell repertoires in cytomegalovirus infection. These receptors' antigens are unknown. TCRdb itself ran the reads through MiXCR, one entry per CDR3 protein. The table includes about 920,000 distinct CDR3 sequences, 25% to 40% detected once. The sequencing here drew on cultured CD8+ T cells from PBMCs, taken from culture after CMV antigen stimulation. All receptors derive from a human donor in good health (CMV status not recorded). Some clones in this sample may be carry-over from other donors' samples.

The chain carries TRBV6-5 and TRBJ1-4; D is unclear. CDR1 and CDR2 from the germline V gene are MNHEY and SVGAGI. V shed 6 bases and J shed 8 bases, with 7 bases lying between them. There are 11 residues in the CDR3. The CDR3 DNA is TGTGCCAGCAGGACCGACGAAAAACTGTTTTTT. Translation gives CASRTDEKLFF.

This clonotype was recorded at least ten times. This chain connects TRBV7-9 to TRBJ2-3; possibly TRBD1 for D (5 bases). CDR1 and CDR2 from the germline V gene are SEHNR and FQNEAQ (reference sequence). This CDR3 spans 17 amino acids. V dropped 1 base and J dropped 3 bases, with 17 bases sitting between them. In nucleotides, the CDR3 is TGTGCCAGCAGCTTAGGATACCGACAGAGCCTAACAGATACGCAGTATTTT. Translated: CASSLGYRQSLTDTQYF.

In this sample, this clonotype turned up once. The CDR3 protein is CASSESSGNNEQFF. The CDR3 DNA reads as TGTGCCAGCAGTGAATCGTCCGGGAACAATGAGCAGTTCTTC. The chain couples TRBV2 to TRBJ2-1, with D maybe TRBD2 (5 bases). CDR3 length: 14 residues. With 2 bases removed from V and 5 bases from J, the gap between germline ends came to 10 bases. The germline gives CDR1 SNHLY, CDR2 FYNNEI.

This clonotype was counted between two and nine times. V gene TRBV27 combines with J gene TRBJ1-1, with TRBD1 as a possible D gene (6 bases). Trimming pared 3 bases from V and 6 bases from J, leaving 11 bases between. CDR3 size: 13 residues. Germline lookup yields CDR1 MNHEY and CDR2 SMNVEV (reference sequence). This CDR3 is CASSFQGSPEAFF. Written as DNA, the CDR3 is TGTGCCAGCAGTTTTCAGGGGTCCCCTGAAGCTTTCTTT.

This clonotype showed up just a few times. The chain has TRBV7-9 and TRBJ1-2; no clear D. Germline CDR1 reads SEHNR; CDR2 reads FQNEAQ (reference sequence). V lost 2 bases and J lost 5, with 12 bases in between. This CDR3 spans 14 amino acids. The CDR3 coding sequence is TGTGCCAGCAGCTTAATCCAGGACGTGTATGGCTACACCTTC. Translated, it gives CASSLIQDVYGYTF.

V and J are TRBV2 and TRBJ2-5, with 10 bases that match TRBD2. The ends lost 6 bases at V and 2 bases at J; junction bases unmatched: 3. This CDR3 contains 14 residues. CDR1 is SNHLY and CDR2 is FYNNEI in the germline V gene. CDR3 protein: CASRGLAAQETQYF. The CDR3 DNA reads as TGTGCCAGCAGAGGACTAGCGGCACAAGAGACCCAGTACTTC.

This clonotype was counted only a few times. This sequence joins TRBV28 and TRBJ2-7; no clear D. The germline V and J ends were trimmed by 6 bases and 4 bases, with 10 bases remaining between them. Germline CDR1 is MDHEN and CDR2 is SYDVKM. The CDR3 has 12 residues. The CDR3 DNA reads as TGTGCCAGCAGCCCCGGCCCATACGAGCAGTACGTC. It is translated as CASSPGPYEQYV.

This chain links TRBV19 with TRBJ2-7, with 7 nucleotides matching TRBD1. Unmatched junction bases numbered 6, after V lost 3 bases and J lost 4 bases. CDR3 length equals 14 residues. In germline, CDR1 is LNHDA, CDR2 SQIVND (reference sequence). The CDR3 spells CASSIRTGTYEQYF. CDR3 DNA sequence: TGTGCCAGTAGTATCCGGACAGGTACTTACGAGCAGTACTTC.

The V call is TRBV6-1, the J call TRBJ2-7; 9 bases fit TRBD1. Trimming removed 3 bases from V and 6 bases from J; junction bases left unmatched: 6. Germline lookup yields CDR1 MNHNS and CDR2 SASEGT. CDR3 length: 14 residues. CDR3 nucleotide sequence: TGTGCCAGCAGTGACCGGGACAGGGTCGGCGAGCAGTACTTC. This encodes CASSDRDRVGEQYF.

This clonotype has just a few counts. This sequence joins TRBV11-3 and TRBJ2-5; TRBD1 matches 9 bases. The CDR3 is made up of 16 amino acids. CDR1 SGHNT and CDR2 YENEEA come from the germline V gene. Trimming took 3 bases from V and 6 from J; bases not matched to a gene: 11. The CDR3: CASSFPDRGVGQTQYF. For the CDR3, the DNA is TGTGCCAGCAGCTTTCCGGACAGGGGTGTCGGGCAGACCCAGTACTTC.

This sequence joins TRBV19 and TRBJ2-5; TRBD2 matches 10 bases. CDR1 and CDR2 from the germline V gene are LNHDA and SQIVND (reference sequence). This CDR3 region has 14 residues. After removal of 6 bases from V and 5 bases from J, the junction contained 6 bases not matched to a gene. The CDR3 sequence: CASSQRGGGETQYF. CDR3 in DNA: TGTGCCAGTAGCCAGCGGGGGGGCGGCGAGACCCAGTACTTC.

The gene calls are TRBV6-2 or TRBV6-3 and TRBJ2-1; D is undetermined. The germline V and J ends were trimmed by 2 bases and 9 bases, with 2 bases remaining between them. The CDR3 runs 10 residues. The V gene's germline CDR1 is MNHEY and CDR2 SVGEGT. As DNA, the CDR3 is TGTGCCAGCAGTTACGGTGAGCAGTTCTTC. It encodes CASSYGEQFF.

The rearrangement uses TRBV7-9 and TRBJ2-5; TRBD1 agrees at 10 bases. CDR3 length: 15 residues. Germline V CDR1 and CDR2: SEHNR, FQNEAQ (reference sequence). The V and J ends lost 4 bases and 4 bases, in that order; junction bases with no gene match: 6. The CDR3 sequence: CASSYDRGRGETQYF. CDR3 coding DNA: TGTGCCAGCAGCTACGACAGGGGGCGAGGAGAGACCCAGTACTTC.

The CDR3: CASTLGAIYEQYV. DNA of the CDR3: TGTGCCAGTACCCTCGGGGCCATCTACGAGCAGTACGTC. The chain links TRBV19 to TRBJ2-7; D possibly matches TRBD1 or TRBD2 (5 bases each). CDR3 length equals 13 residues. Germline V gene data show CDR1 as LNHDA and CDR2 as SQIVND (reference sequence). The V end lost 7 bases, the J end lost 3 bases, and 13 bases lay between the germline ends.

This clonotype has more than one count but fewer than ten. The V and J genes are TRBV4-1 and TRBJ1-2, with a weak D call TRBD1 (6 bases). In germline, CDR1 is MGHRA, CDR2 YSYEKL. The CDR3 is 15 residues long. Trimming cost V 0 bases and J 3 bases, with 11 bases left between them. The CDR3 spells CASSQEQGGYYGYTF. The DNA for the CDR3 is TGCGCCAGCAGCCAAGAACAGGGTGGGTACTATGGCTACACCTTC.

This clonotype turned up a few times. The chain joins TRBV27 to TRBJ2-3, with TRBD2 identical over 10 bases. The CDR3 is made up of 15 amino acids. Germline assignment: CDR1 MNHEY and CDR2 SMNVEV (reference sequence). V shed 7 bases and J 2 bases; nucleotides not matched to a gene: 6. The CDR3 sequence is CASNLSGGNTDTQYF. The DNA for the CDR3 is TGTGCCAGCAACCTTAGCGGGGGGAACACAGATACGCAGTATTTT.

This clonotype showed up just a few times. The chain recombines TRBV5-1 with TRBJ2-5; no reliable D call. The CDR3 runs to 14 residues. Germline V CDR1 and CDR2: SGHRS, YFSETQ. V was cut by 4 bases and J by 5 bases, with 15 bases left in between. The CDR3 nucleotides read TGCGCCAGCAGCGGCGGCGGCAGTTTGGAGACCCAGTACTTC. Amino acids: CASSGGGSLETQYF.

The table lists this clonotype with a few counts. The V and J genes are TRBV9 and TRBJ2-1; either TRBD1 or TRBD2 may supply D (5 bases each). Germline CDR1 SGDLS, CDR2 YYNGEE. Trimming took off 3 bases at V and 10 bases at J, with 11 bases between the two ends. The CDR3 consists of 12 residues. The CDR3 spells CASSEPGPEQFF. Here the CDR3 DNA reads TGTGCCAGCAGCGAGCCGGGGCCGGAGCAGTTCTTC.

This clonotype was seen a few times. This CDR3 reads CASSHGGTPGPRYTEAFF. The CDR3, as DNA: TGTGCCAGCAGCCATGGCGGGACGCCCGGTCCCCGCTACACTGAAGCTTTCTTT. This rearrangement joins TRBV3-1 to TRBJ1-1, with a weak D call TRBD1 (5 bases). The CDR3 covers 18 residues. The ends were cut back, 3 bases at V and 3 bases at J, with 23 bases in the middle. From germline, CDR1 is LGHDT and CDR2 YNNKEL (reference sequence).

This clonotype was seen ten or more times. The rearrangement uses TRBV4-2 and TRBJ2-7; 10 positions match TRBD2. The CDR3 sequence is 21 residues long. Looked up from germline, CDR1 is LGHNA and CDR2 is YNFKEQ. V shed 0 bases and J 0 bases; nucleotides not matched to a gene: 17. For the CDR3, the DNA is TGTGCCAGCAGCCAAGACCCCGAGTTGGCTAGCGGGGGCCAACACTCCTACGAGCAGTACTTC. Amino acid sequence: CASSQDPELASGGQHSYEQYF.

The CDR3 DNA reads as TGTGCCAGCACCTACACGGGGGCCTCCTACAATGAGCAGTTCTTC. It encodes CASTYTGASYNEQFF. This rearrangement joins TRBV7-3 to TRBJ2-1; the D call may be TRBD1 or TRBD2 (6 bases each). The CDR3 extends over 15 amino acids. Germline V lookup: CDR1 SGHTA, CDR2 FQGTGA. V was pared by 7 bases and J by 0 bases, with 13 bases between.

This clonotype has only a few counts. The chain has TRBV27 and TRBJ2-3, with 9 bases fitting TRBD1. The length of the CDR3 is 15 residues. The trim removed 7 bases at V and 1 base at J, leaving 6 bases unmatched. Germline-derived CDR1 and CDR2 are MNHEY and SMNVEV (reference sequence). CDR3 coding DNA: TGTGCCAGCACATACAGGGGGCGAGGCACAGATACGCAGTATTTT. Its translation: CASTYRGRGTDTQYF.

This clonotype has a single count. This rearrangement joins TRBV6-5 to TRBJ1-1; possible D gene TRBD1, 5 bases. V was shortened by 1 base and J by 3 bases, with 9 bases between the two germline ends. The CDR3 is 14 residues long. Germline V lookup: CDR1 MNHEY, CDR2 SVGAGI. As DNA, the CDR3 is TGTGCCAGCAGTTACTTGGGGGAGGACACTGAAGCTTTCTTT. Residues: CASSYLGEDTEAFF.

The chain has TRBV28 and TRBJ1-6, with D perhaps TRBD1 (5 bases). V was shortened by 1 base and J by 9 bases, with 19 bases between the two germline ends. The CDR3 consists of 17 residues. CDR1 is MDHEN, CDR2 SYDVKM, per germline. The CDR3 protein is CASSLLLTGRISSPLHF. In nucleotides, the CDR3 is TGTGCCAGCAGTTTATTATTAACGGGACGGATCTCTTCACCCCTCCACTTT.

The DNA of the CDR3 is TGCAGCGCCCTAACCGGGTCCGATGCGACCCAGTACTTC. Translated, it gives CSALTGSDATQYF. The rearrangement uses TRBV29-1 and TRBJ2-5, with no clear D. The CDR3 loop spans 13 amino acids. Germline CDR1 is SQVTM and CDR2 is ANQGSEA. Trimming took 7 bases from V and 7 from J, leaving 19 bases between them.